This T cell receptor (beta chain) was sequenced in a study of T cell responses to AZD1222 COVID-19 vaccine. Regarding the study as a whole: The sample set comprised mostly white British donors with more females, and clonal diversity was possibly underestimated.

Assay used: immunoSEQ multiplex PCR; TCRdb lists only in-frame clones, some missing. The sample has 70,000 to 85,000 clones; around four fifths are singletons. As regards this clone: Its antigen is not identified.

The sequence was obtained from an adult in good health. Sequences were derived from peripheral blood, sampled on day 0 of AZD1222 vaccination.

This CDR3 is CASSPFGDREAYGYTF. CDR3 DNA sequence: TGTGCCAGCAGCCCATTCGGGGACAGGGAAGCCTATGGCTACACCTTC. The chain links TRBV9 to TRBJ1-2, with TRBD1 identical over 9 bases. Germline V gene data show CDR1 as SGDLS and CDR2 as YYNGEE. Unmatched junction bases numbered 11, after V lost 4 bases and J lost 4 bases. The CDR3 loop spans 16 amino acids.